This T cell receptor (beta chain) is drawn from a study of T cell responses to AZD1222 COVID-19 vaccine. Whole-study results and caveats: Mapped onto spike, vaccine-associated CD4 TCRs spanned it and were dominant at 160-218 and 743-854.

V shed 9 bases and J 8 bases; nucleotides not matched to a gene: 8. The CDR3 runs to 12 residues. In germline, CDR1 is KGHDR, CDR2 SFDVKD. This clone was seen more than once but under ten times. Its target is unknown. Produced via immunoSEQ multiplex PCR; TCRdb's table is partial and in-frame only. The sample shows about 110,000 clones, 87% of them seen only once. The chain has TRBV24-1 and TRBJ1-2; 7 positions match TRBD1. The clonotype was recovered from an adult in good health. This sample comprised peripheral blood, obtained on day 0 of AZD1222 vaccination. The CDR3 DNA reads TGTGCCACCTCGACAGGGCCGGGAGGCTACACCTTC. Its translation is CATSTGPGGYTF.